This T cell receptor beta chain originates from a study of T cell responses to AZD1222 COVID-19 vaccine. The study's findings and limits: Only after the peak T cell response were repertoires sampled. Across spike, vaccine-associated CD4 TCRs were found, dominant at 160-218 and 743-854.

This clone was recorded a few times. The antigen remains unidentified. CDR3 length: 14 amino acids. Trimming stripped 3 bases from V and 5 bases from J, with 8 bases between. CDR1 LGHDT and CDR2 YNNKEL come from the germline V gene (reference sequence). Repertoires were generated with immunoSEQ multiplex PCR, while TCRdb's copy carries only in-frame clones and drops some. Among hundreds of thousands of clones listed, 93% were seen once. This material consisted of peripheral blood, taken on day 0 of MenACWY control vaccination. The chain has TRBV3-1 (or the pseudogene TRBV3-2) and TRBJ1-6, with D possibly matching TRBD1 (5 bases). This receptor was obtained from an adult in good health. CDR3 in amino acids: CASSQRQNNSPLHF. The DNA of the CDR3 is TGTGCCAGCAGCCAGCGACAGAATAATTCACCCCTCCACTTT.